Following are 24 T cell receptor beta chains from one sample sequenced in a study of blood T cell repertoires in COVID-19. TCRdb's table, derived via immunoSEQ multiplex PCR, lists solely in-frame clones and lacks some. The table lists hundreds of thousands of clones, around 87% of them singletons, with roughly 6.3% in the top ten. Sample: peripheral blood. The receptors derive from a woman aged 45-60 years with COVID-19, enrolled during active disease.

Of note for this clone: This same CDR3 is encoded by further DNA sequences in the sample. The J gene is TRBJ1-2, the V gene TRBV12-3 or TRBV12-4; a possible D gene is TRBD1 (6 bases). The CDR3 loop spans 13 amino acids. The germline V and J ends were trimmed by 4 bases and 2 bases, with 8 bases remaining between them. CDR3 in amino acids: CASSSTGNYGYTF. Here the CDR3 DNA reads TGTGCCAGCAGTTCGACAGGCAACTATGGCTACACCTTC.

V usage is TRBV28 and J usage is TRBJ1-2, with D perhaps TRBD1 (5 bases). CDR1 MDHEN and CDR2 SYDVKM come from the germline V gene. The V gene lost 2 bases and the J gene lost 10 bases, with 11 bases spanning the gap. The CDR3 spans 12 residues. CDR3 residues: CASSLRQNYYTF. In DNA form, the CDR3 reads TGTGCCAGCAGTTTAAGACAGAACTACTACACCTTC.

V and J are TRBV4-2 and TRBJ2-5; D unresolved. The CDR3 has 17 residues. The germline V gene has CDR1 LGHNA and CDR2 YNFKEQ. V lost 1 base to trimming and J lost 3 bases, with 18 bases between them. The CDR3 sequence: CASSQASRGALKETQYF. DNA for the CDR3: TGTGCCAGCAGCCAAGCCTCTCGCGGAGCGCTAAAAGAGACCCAGTACTTC.

This chain connects TRBV5-6 to TRBJ2-2; 9 bases map to TRBD1. Germline V gene sequence: CDR1 SGHDT, CDR2 YYEEEE. V was pared by 0 bases and J by 1 base, with 1 base of the junction left unmatched. The CDR3 is 16 residues long. CDR3 amino acids: CASSLEGQGNTGELFF. The CDR3 DNA follows: TGTGCCAGCAGCTTGGAGGGACAGGGGAACACCGGGGAGCTGTTTTTT.

This chain links TRBV11-2 with TRBJ2-1; 7 nucleotides match TRBD2. J was trimmed by 5 bases and V by 4 bases; bases with no gene match: 14. This CDR3 comprises 17 residues. The germline gives CDR1 SGHAT, CDR2 FQNNGV. Here the CDR3 reads CASSSWVGGAGDNEQFF. DNA of the CDR3: TGTGCCAGCAGCTCCTGGGTAGGTGGGGCGGGAGACAATGAGCAGTTCTTC.

There are a few counts of this clone. The CDR3 region is CASSPYGTGNTGELFF. The CDR3 DNA reads as TGTGCCAGCAGCCCCTACGGGACAGGGAACACCGGGGAGCTGTTTTTT. This chain uses TRBV11-2 with TRBJ2-2; 8 bases map to TRBD1. This CDR3 comprises 16 residues. Germline loops: CDR1 SGHAT, CDR2 FQNNGV. The V and J ends lost 5 bases and 1 base, in that order; junction bases with no gene match: 6.

The count of this clone is one. The chain couples TRBV12-5 to TRBJ2-7; D ambiguous. Germline V gives CDR1 LGHNT, CDR2 FRNRAP. V was trimmed by 3 bases and J by 7 bases, leaving 10 bases between them. The CDR3 has 12 amino acids. This CDR3 reads CASGLDNYEQYF. The CDR3 region has the DNA TGTGCTAGTGGTTTAGACAATTATGAGCAGTACTTC.

This chain links TRBV3-1 (or the pseudogene TRBV3-2) with TRBJ1-2; the D gene is possibly TRBD1 (5 bases). The CDR3 totals 18 residues. Trimming removed 0 bases from V and 7 bases from J, with 24 bases in between. Germline CDR1 LGHDT, CDR2 YNNKEL (reference sequence). The CDR3 bases are TGTGCCAGCAGCCAAGATCCCTCACGTCACCGCGGAAGGGGTGGCTACACCTTC. Its translation is CASSQDPSRHRGRGGYTF.

This chain links TRBV13 with TRBJ1-6; 7 nucleotides align to TRBD1. Germline assignment: CDR1 PRHDT and CDR2 FYEKMQ (reference sequence). Trimming took 5 bases from V and 7 from J; bases not matched to a gene: 8. The CDR3 covers 15 residues. The CDR3 sequence: CASSRPGQKNSPLHF. DNA of the CDR3: TGTGCCAGCAGCAGGCCGGGACAGAAAAATTCACCCCTCCACTTT.

The chain recombines TRBV5-8 with TRBJ1-2; 9 bases are a match to TRBD1. The germline V gene has CDR1 SGHTS and CDR2 YDEGEE. J gave up 5 bases and V 4 bases, and 9 bases lay outside the gene matches. The CDR3 length is 15 residues. CDR3 loop: CASSPQDRGGYGYTF. The CDR3 region has the DNA TGTGCCAGCAGCCCACAAGACAGGGGGGGATATGGCTACACCTTC.

This chain connects TRBV7-2 to TRBJ2-3, with 10 bases aligning to TRBD1. From germline, CDR1 is SGHTA and CDR2 FQGNSA. The V segment lost 1 base and the J segment 3 bases; nucleotides outside the gene matches: 7. CDR3 length equals 17 residues. CDR3 nucleotide sequence: TGTGCCAGCAGCTTAGAAGACAGGGGGCTTAGTACAGATACGCAGTATTTT. Its protein product is CASSLEDRGLSTDTQYF.

This rearrangement joins TRBV6-5 to TRBJ2-7; TRBD1 is a possible D gene (5 bases). Per the germline V gene, CDR1 is MNHEY and CDR2 is SVGAGI. V dropped 6 bases and J dropped 3 bases, with 15 bases sitting between them. The CDR3 is 14 residues long. The CDR3 coding sequence is TGTGCCAGCAGCCAGGGTCTAACGGGCTACGAGCAGTACTTC. Translation gives CASSQGLTGYEQYF.

This chain links TRBV18 with TRBJ1-2; no clear D gene. The CDR3 is 15 amino acids. Trimming shortened V by 3 bases and J by 5 bases, and 16 bases separated the two germline ends. CDR1 is KGHSH and CDR2 is LQKENI in the germline V gene. The CDR3 region has the DNA TGTGCCAGCTCACCTGGGCCGATCCGATCTTATGGCTACACCTTC. Amino acids: CASSPGPIRSYGYTF.

The chain links TRBV12-3 or TRBV12-4 to TRBJ2-7, with 8 bases aligning to TRBD1. There are 13 residues in the CDR3. J was trimmed by 12 bases and V by 6 bases; bases with no gene match: 13. Here the CDR3 reads CASSYGLWDRLYF. The CDR3 bases are TGTGCCAGCAGCTATGGCCTTTGGGACAGGTTGTACTTC.

The rearrangement joins TRBV2 to TRBJ2-7; 8 positions match TRBD1. This CDR3 is 14 amino acids long. The V gene's germline CDR1 is SNHLY and CDR2 FYNNEI. The junction had 6 bases not matched to a gene; V was cut back by 6 bases and J by 2 bases. CDR3 in DNA: TGTGCCAGCAGGAAGGGACAGGTAACCTACGAGCAGTACTTC. It is translated as CASRKGQVTYEQYF.

V gene TRBV21-1 combines with J gene TRBJ1-2; TRBD1, the table's D call, was not compared with the DNA. TRBV21-1 is termed a pseudogene. This CDR3 has 14 amino acids. CDR3 nucleotide sequence: TGTGCCAGCAGCAGGGGACAGGGGATCTATGGCTACACCTTC. As protein: CASSRGQGIYGYTF.

The chain combines TRBV6-6 with TRBJ1-5, with D possibly TRBD1 on 5 matching bases. The CDR3 spans 15 residues. Germline assignment: CDR1 MNHNY and CDR2 SVGAGI (reference sequence). The V end lost 0 bases, the J end lost 5 bases, and 11 bases lay between the germline ends. The CDR3 sequence: CASSYSRGWDQPQHF. The CDR3 region has the DNA TGTGCCAGCAGTTACTCAAGGGGCTGGGATCAGCCCCAGCATTTT.

The gene calls are TRBV9 and TRBJ2-1; TRBD2 aligns across 10 bases. CDR1 and CDR2 (germline): SGDLS, YYNGEE. J lost 4 bases, V lost 3 bases, and 4 bases had no gene match. The CDR3 is made up of 15 amino acids. Here the CDR3 reads CASSGGLAVYNEQFF. The CDR3 nucleotides read TGTGCCAGCAGCGGAGGACTAGCGGTTTACAATGAGCAGTTCTTC. Variable domain in full (rest from reference TRBV9 and TRBJ2-1): DSGVTQTPKHLITATGQRVTLRCSPRSGDLSVYWYQQSLDQGLQFLIQYYNGEERAKGNILERFSAQQFPDLHSELNLSSLELGDSALYFCASSGGLAVYNEQFFGPGTRLTVL.

V gene TRBV11-3 combines with J gene TRBJ2-7; D gene uncertain. This CDR3 is built from 13 residues. Trimming removed 0 bases at V and 1 base at J, with 4 bases between. The germline V gene has CDR1 SGHNT and CDR2 YENEEA. The chain's CDR3 is CASSLERSYEQYF. CDR3 bases: TGTGCCAGCAGCTTAGAGAGATCCTACGAGCAGTACTTC. Looking up the rest from reference TRBV11-3 and TRBJ2-7 gives the full variable domain: EAGVVQSPRYKIIEKKQPVAFWCNPISGHNTLYWYLQNLGQGPELLIRYENEEAVDDSQLPKDRFSAERLKGVDSTLKIQPAELGDSAVYLCASSLERSYEQYFGPGTRLTVT.

J is TRBJ2-7 and V is TRBV9; D unresolved. V lost 0 bases to trimming and J lost 3 bases, with 10 bases between them. This CDR3 comprises 14 residues. Per the germline V gene, CDR1 is SGDLS and CDR2 is YYNGEE. CDR3 region: CASSVGARFYEQYF. CDR3 DNA: TGTGCCAGCAGCGTAGGTGCTAGATTCTACGAGCAGTACTTC.

The genes are TRBV5-5 and TRBJ1-1; D is ambiguous. From germline, CDR1 is SGHKS and CDR2 YYEKEE (reference sequence). This CDR3 has 12 residues. V lost 0 bases and J 7 bases, leaving 7 bases between the germline ends. CDR3 residues: CASSLDGVEAFF. The CDR3 DNA is TGTGCCAGCAGCTTGGACGGGGTTGAAGCTTTCTTT.

In this sample, this clone turned up a few times. This chain links TRBV11-2 with TRBJ1-3; 7 nucleotides align to TRBD1. There are 16 residues in the CDR3. Germline CDR1 is SGHAT and CDR2 is FQNNGV. Trimming cost V 5 bases and J 0 bases; bases outside gene matches: 7. CDR3 region: CASSKGQLLSGNTIYF. The CDR3 bases are TGTGCCAGCAGCAAGGGACAGCTACTCTCTGGAAACACCATATATTTT.

The chain links TRBV7-9 to TRBJ2-2, with TRBD1 as a possible D gene (6 bases). Germline V gene data show CDR1 as SEHNR and CDR2 as FQNEAQ (reference sequence). The V and J ends lost 3 bases and 7 bases respectively, with 15 bases between them. This CDR3 comprises 15 residues. The DNA of the CDR3 is TGTGCCAGCAGCTTTGGGTCAGGGGTTGGCGGGGAGCTGTTTTTT. It specifies CASSFGSGVGGELFF.

The V gene is TRBV12-3 or TRBV12-4, the J gene TRBJ1-2; D is unclear. The CDR3 is made up of 13 amino acids. V was shortened by 3 bases and J by 2 bases, with 7 bases between the two germline ends. CDR3 coding DNA: TGTGCCAGCAGTTTTTTAGTCAACTATGGCTACACCTTC. It yields the protein CASSFLVNYGYTF.